These 28 T cell receptor beta chains came from one sample sequenced in a study of shared clonotypes between healthy human individuals. Profiled with immunoSEQ multiplex PCR; TCRdb holds only in-frame clones, not every one. The sample lists roughly 680,000 clones, 72% seen once, with 1.8% in the top ten. Sequenced sample: memory CD4+ T cells sorted from blood. The subset denotes: CD45RA-negative fraction. The receptors originated from a woman in her twenties or thirties in good health.

This clone was detected only a few times. The chain combines TRBV5-6 with TRBJ1-1; D uncertain. From germline, CDR1 is SGHDT and CDR2 YYEEEE. V was trimmed by 4 bases and J by 1 base, leaving 11 bases between them. This CDR3 spans 14 amino acids. The chain's CDR3 is CASSPNSWNTEAFF. The CDR3 bases are TGTGCCAGCAGCCCAAACAGCTGGAACACTGAAGCTTTCTTT.

The chain's CDR3 is CASSPRLAGVNEQFF. CDR3 coding DNA: TGCGCCAGCAGCCCACGACTAGCGGGAGTCAATGAGCAGTTCTTC. The V gene is TRBV5-1, the J gene TRBJ2-1; 12 nucleotides match TRBD2. The CDR3 length is 15 residues. V lost 4 bases and J lost 6; bases outside the gene matches: 5. From germline, CDR1 is SGHRS and CDR2 YFSETQ.

This chain connects TRBV27 to TRBJ1-1, with D perhaps TRBD1 (5 bases). V lost 1 base and J lost 0, with 9 bases in between. The germline CDR1 and CDR2 sequences are MNHEY and SMNVEV (reference sequence). This CDR3 spans 15 amino acids. CDR3 in amino acids: CASSLWGGMNTEAFF. DNA of the CDR3: TGTGCCAGCAGTTTATGGGGCGGGATGAACACTGAAGCTTTCTTT.

The rearrangement joins TRBV18 to TRBJ1-1; no firm D call. CDR1 and CDR2 (germline): KGHSH, LQKENI. CDR3 length: 17 residues. V was trimmed by 0 bases and J by 1 base, leaving 15 bases between them. The CDR3 DNA sequence: TGTGCCAGCTCACCACCGGAAACTTCGTTAAGGAACACTGAAGCTTTCTTT. Protein: CASSPPETSLRNTEAFF.

The genes are TRBV2 and TRBJ1-3, with D unclear. V was shortened by 9 bases and J by 4 bases, with 19 bases between the two germline ends. CDR3 length equals 15 residues. Germline CDR1 SNHLY, CDR2 FYNNEI. In DNA form, the CDR3 reads TGTGCCAGTATGCCTAGGCGGGTGGACGGAAACACCATATATTTT. Encoded protein: CASMPRRVDGNTIYF.

This chain connects TRBV27 to TRBJ2-7; D possibly corresponds to TRBD2 (5 bases). Germline CDR1 MNHEY, CDR2 SMNVEV (reference sequence). V was cut by 6 bases and J by 1 base, with 13 bases left in between. The CDR3 has 14 amino acids. The CDR3 sequence is CASSQDSLSYEQYF. The CDR3 DNA sequence: TGTGCCAGCAGCCAGGACTCCTTATCCTACGAGCAGTACTTC.

About this clone: A junction end diverges from the germline sequence, so it may reflect a read error. The rearrangement links TRBV7-2 to TRBJ2-1, with D possibly TRBD2 on 5 matching bases. Germline V gives CDR1 SGHTA, CDR2 FQGNSA. The CDR3 sequence is 15 residues long. The chain's CDR3 is CASSLAQLEYNEQFF. The CDR3 coding sequence is TGTGCCAGCAGCCTAGCCCAGCTAGAGTACAATGAGCAGTTCTTC.

The genes are TRBV2 and TRBJ2-7; 7 bases are a match to TRBD1. V was pared by 6 bases and J by 2 bases, with 10 bases of the junction left unmatched. Germline V gene sequence: CDR1 SNHLY, CDR2 FYNNEI. The CDR3 extends over 15 amino acids. This CDR3 is CASRSTGVQAYEQYF. DNA of the CDR3: TGTGCCAGCAGATCCACAGGGGTCCAGGCCTACGAGCAGTACTTC.

This clone was recorded at least ten times. This chain joins TRBV4-2 and TRBJ1-4; 7 bases are shared with TRBD1. This CDR3 is 15 amino acids long. The V segment lost 5 bases and the J segment 7 bases; nucleotides outside the gene matches: 10. CDR1 and CDR2 (germline): LGHNA, YNFKEQ. CDR3 residues: CASSAGTDNLEKLFF. As DNA, the CDR3 is TGTGCCAGCAGCGCGGGGACAGACAATCTTGAAAAACTGTTTTTT.

This chain connects TRBV4-1 to TRBJ1-1; D may be TRBD1 (6 bases). The ends were cut back, 0 bases at V and 0 bases at J, with 14 bases in the middle. CDR1 is MGHRA and CDR2 is YSYEKL in the germline V gene. This CDR3 contains 17 residues. The CDR3 loop reads CASSQDRNRGLNTEAFF. The CDR3 DNA is TGCGCCAGCAGCCAAGATCGGAATAGGGGGTTGAACACTGAAGCTTTCTTT.

The chain recombines TRBV6-6 with TRBJ2-7, with no clear D. The CDR3 is 15 amino acids. Germline CDR1 MNHNY, CDR2 SVGAGI (reference sequence). V gave up 6 bases and J gave up 0 bases, with 15 bases separating them. The CDR3 DNA reads as TGTGCCAGCAGCCATAAGGACCCCAGCTCCTACGAGCAGTACTTC. This sequence encodes CASSHKDPSSYEQYF.

The CDR3 spells CASSTVGTVSNQPQHF. The CDR3, as DNA: TGTGCCAGTAGTACGGTAGGGACAGTTAGCAATCAGCCCCAGCATTTT. The chain employs TRBV19 and TRBJ1-5; TRBD1 agrees at 7 bases. Germline V gene lookup returns CDR1 LNHDA and CDR2 SQIVND (reference sequence). The CDR3 has 16 residues. The junction had 6 bases not matched to a gene; V was cut back by 4 bases and J by 0 bases.

The chain recombines TRBV11-1 with TRBJ2-7, with 9 bases identical to TRBD2. The CDR3 has 13 amino acids. V lost 5 bases, J lost 3 bases, and 2 bases stayed unmatched. Germline CDR1 reads SGHAT; CDR2 reads FQDESV (reference sequence). For the CDR3, the DNA is TGTGCCAGCAGCCCGACTAGCGGCTACGAGCAGTACTTC. This translates into CASSPTSGYEQYF.

V usage is TRBV6-5 and J usage is TRBJ1-2, with 7 bases aligning to TRBD1. After removal of 6 bases from V and 1 base from J, the junction contained 5 bases not matched to a gene. Germline V gene lookup returns CDR1 MNHEY and CDR2 SVGAGI. The CDR3 is made up of 14 amino acids. CDR3 residues: CASRPGQINYGYTF. In DNA form, the CDR3 reads TGTGCCAGCAGACCGGGACAGATTAACTATGGCTACACCTTC.

The chain employs TRBV28 and TRBJ2-5; D remains unclear. V was trimmed by 2 bases and J by 1 base, leaving 8 bases between them. Germline CDR1 MDHEN, CDR2 SYDVKM. CDR3 length: 14 amino acids. Written as DNA, the CDR3 is TGTGCCAGCAGTTTACCTACTCCCCAAGAGACCCAGTACTTC. Translation gives CASSLPTPQETQYF.

The chain employs TRBV29-1 and TRBJ1-1; D is ambiguous. Deletions cut 4 bases from V and 0 bases from J, with 12 bases between. This CDR3 has 14 residues. The V gene's germline CDR1 is SQVTM and CDR2 ANQGSEA. CDR3 bases: TGCAGCGTTGTCCGTGCCGAATTGAACACTGAAGCTTTCTTT. Its protein product is CSVVRAELNTEAFF.

V gene TRBV6-1 combines with J gene TRBJ1-5; no clear D gene. V shed 2 bases and J shed 9 bases, with 11 bases lying between them. This CDR3 region has 13 residues. CDR1 is MNHNS, CDR2 SASEGT, per germline. The DNA for the CDR3 is TGTGCCAGCAGTGAACTAAGTTCTTTGCCCCAGCATTTT. This translates into CASSELSSLPQHF.

In this sample, this clone turned up once. The chain combines TRBV7-3 with TRBJ1-1; 7 nucleotides agree with TRBD1. With 10 bases clipped from V and 3 bases from J, the junction kept 29 bases outside the gene matches. The CDR3 runs to 20 residues. Germline V gene sequence: CDR1 SGHTA, CDR2 FQGTGA. The CDR3 region has the DNA TGTGCCACCGCCCGGGTAACCGGGACAGTTCGTTTTATAGACGACACTGAAGCTTTCTTT. This encodes CATARVTGTVRFIDDTEAFF.

The J gene is TRBJ2-7, the V gene TRBV10-3; 11 bases match TRBD2. Germline V gene lookup returns CDR1 ENHRY and CDR2 SYGVKD. The CDR3 is made up of 15 amino acids. The V and J ends lost 2 bases and 7 bases, in that order; junction bases with no gene match: 7. The CDR3 coding sequence is TGTGCCATCAGTGAGGAACTAGCGGGAGTTCGAGAGCAGTACTTC. Translated: CAISEELAGVREQYF.

The chain links TRBV4-2 to TRBJ1-1; a possible D gene is TRBD1 (5 bases). CDR1 LGHNA and CDR2 YNFKEQ come from the germline V gene. V was trimmed by 0 bases and J by 1 base, leaving 12 bases between them. This CDR3 is 16 amino acids long. The CDR3 spells CASSQERGLQNTEAFF. The CDR3 nucleotides are TGTGCCAGCAGCCAAGAACGGGGACTCCAGAACACTGAAGCTTTCTTT.

Only a few counts were recorded for this clone. The rearrangement joins TRBV27 to TRBJ1-5; D call uncertain. The CDR3 consists of 12 residues. Trimming pared 8 bases from V and 4 bases from J, leaving 9 bases between. Germline-derived CDR1 and CDR2 are MNHEY and SMNVEV (reference sequence). For the CDR3, the DNA is TGTGCCAGCGGACGAGTAAATCAGCCCCAGCATTTT. Amino acids: CASGRVNQPQHF.

The V and J genes are TRBV5-4 and TRBJ2-5; D gene unclear. V lost 0 bases and J 4 bases, leaving 7 bases between the germline ends. The CDR3 spans 13 residues. The germline CDR1 and CDR2 sequences are SGHNT and YYREEE (reference sequence). The CDR3 reads CASSLETAETQYF. CDR3 DNA: TGTGCCAGCAGCTTGGAAACTGCAGAGACCCAGTACTTC. Combining the CDR3 with reference TRBV5-4 and TRBJ2-5 gives the whole variable domain ETGVTQSPTHLIKTRGQQVTLRCSSQSGHNTVSWYQQALGQGPQFIFQYYREEENGRGNFPPRFSGLQFPNYSSELNVNALELDDSALYLCASSLETAETQYFGPGTRLLVL.

The chain couples TRBV6-5 to TRBJ1-2; the D is unclear. CDR1 and CDR2 (germline): MNHEY, SVGAGI. The CDR3 spans 14 residues. V lost 5 bases, J lost 7 bases, and 17 bases lay in between. In nucleotides, the CDR3 is TGTGCCAGCAGTCCCCCTGGCAGCCAGCGTGGCTACACCTTC. The encoded protein is CASSPPGSQRGYTF.

Concerning this clone itself: Other DNA sequences in the same sample also yield this CDR3. The V call is TRBV5-1, the J call TRBJ2-3, with D perhaps matching TRBD1 (5 bases). V lost 0 bases and J 0 bases, leaving 11 bases between the germline ends. The CDR3 is 16 residues long. Germline assignment: CDR1 SGHRS and CDR2 YFSETQ. For the CDR3, the DNA is TGCGCCAGCAGCTTGGGTGGGGCGCCCAGCACAGATACGCAGTATTTT. It encodes CASSLGGAPSTDTQYF. Based on the CDR3 plus reference TRBV5-1 and TRBJ2-3, the full variable domain is KAGVTQTPRYLIKTRGQQVTLSCSPISGHRSVSWYQQTPGQGLQFLFEYFSETQRNKGNFPGRFSGRQFSNSRSEMNVSTLELGDSALYLCASSLGGAPSTDTQYFGPGTRLTVL.

In its sample, this clone was seen a few times. The chain has TRBV6-5 and TRBJ2-7; 7 bases fit TRBD2. Germline V gene data show CDR1 as MNHEY and CDR2 as SVGAGI. Germline trimming cut 6 bases from V and 4 bases from J; bases unmatched to any gene: 9. CDR3 length: 14 residues. The CDR3 loop is CASSYSGYGYEQYF. The CDR3 nucleotides are TGTGCCAGCAGCTATAGCGGGTATGGGTACGAGCAGTACTTC.

The genes are TRBV28 and TRBJ2-3; D might be TRBD2 (6 bases). The CDR3 covers 15 residues. V lost 1 base to trimming and J lost 4 bases, with 12 bases between them. Per germline, CDR1 MDHEN and CDR2 SYDVKM. This CDR3 reads CASSLLSGSADTQYF. CDR3 bases: TGTGCCAGCAGTTTATTATCCGGGAGCGCAGATACGCAGTATTTT. The variable domain in full, with the rest retrieved from reference TRBV28 and TRBJ2-3, is DVKVTQSSRYLVKRTGEKVFLECVQDMDHENMFWYRQDPGLGLRLIYFSYDVKMKEKGDIPEGYSVSREKKERFSLILESASTNQTSMYLCASSLLSGSADTQYFGPGTRLTVL.

The gene calls are TRBV19 and TRBJ1-4; D gene ambiguous. Germline assignment: CDR1 LNHDA and CDR2 SQIVND (reference sequence). The ends were cut back, 4 bases at V and 6 bases at J, with 12 bases in the middle. The CDR3 consists of 14 residues. CDR3: CASSKRTLDEKLFF. In nucleotides, the CDR3 is TGTGCCAGTAGTAAGAGGACTCTGGATGAAAAACTGTTTTTT.

This clone was recorded a few times. The gene calls are TRBV27 and TRBJ1-3; tentatively, D is TRBD1 (5 bases). The V gene lost 5 bases and the J gene lost 3 bases, with 23 bases spanning the gap. The CDR3 consists of 18 residues. Germline values: CDR1 MNHEY, CDR2 SMNVEV (reference sequence). The CDR3, as DNA: TGTGCCAGCAGTCTTTACGGGACGCTCGACGGCTTTGGAAACACCATATATTTT. Its translation is CASSLYGTLDGFGNTIYF.